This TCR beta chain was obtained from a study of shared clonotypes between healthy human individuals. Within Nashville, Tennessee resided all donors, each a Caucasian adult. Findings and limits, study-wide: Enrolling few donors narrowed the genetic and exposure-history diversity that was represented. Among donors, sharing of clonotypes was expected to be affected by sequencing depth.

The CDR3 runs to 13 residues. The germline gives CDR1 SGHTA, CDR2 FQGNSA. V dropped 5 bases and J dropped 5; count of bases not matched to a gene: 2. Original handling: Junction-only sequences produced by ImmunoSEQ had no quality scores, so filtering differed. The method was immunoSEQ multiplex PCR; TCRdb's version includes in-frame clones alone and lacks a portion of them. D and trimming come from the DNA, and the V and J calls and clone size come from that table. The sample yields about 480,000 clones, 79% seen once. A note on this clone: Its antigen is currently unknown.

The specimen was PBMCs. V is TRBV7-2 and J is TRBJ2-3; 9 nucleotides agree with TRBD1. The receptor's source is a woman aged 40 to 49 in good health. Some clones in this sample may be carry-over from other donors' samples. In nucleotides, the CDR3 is TGTGCCAGCAGCGGGACAGGGTTAGATACGCAGTATTTT. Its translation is CASSGTGLDTQYF.